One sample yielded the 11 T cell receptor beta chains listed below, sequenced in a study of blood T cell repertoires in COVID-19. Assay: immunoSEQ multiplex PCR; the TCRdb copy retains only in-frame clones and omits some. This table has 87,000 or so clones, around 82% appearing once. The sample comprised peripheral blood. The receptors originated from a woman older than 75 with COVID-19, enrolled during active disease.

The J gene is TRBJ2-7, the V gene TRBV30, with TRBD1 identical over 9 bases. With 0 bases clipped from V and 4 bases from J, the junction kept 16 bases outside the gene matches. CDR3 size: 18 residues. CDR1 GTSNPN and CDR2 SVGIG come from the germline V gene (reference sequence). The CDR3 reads CAWSVWTGEVCPCYEQYF. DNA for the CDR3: TGTGCCTGGAGTGTATGGACAGGGGAAGTTTGCCCTTGTTACGAGCAGTACTTC. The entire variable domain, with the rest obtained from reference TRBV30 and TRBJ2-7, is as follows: SQTIHQWPATLVQPVGSPLSLECTVEGTSNPNLYWYRQAAGRGLQLLFYSVGIGQISSEVPQNLSASRPQDRQFILSSKKLLLSDSGFYLCAWSVWTGEVCPCYEQYFGPGTRLTVT.

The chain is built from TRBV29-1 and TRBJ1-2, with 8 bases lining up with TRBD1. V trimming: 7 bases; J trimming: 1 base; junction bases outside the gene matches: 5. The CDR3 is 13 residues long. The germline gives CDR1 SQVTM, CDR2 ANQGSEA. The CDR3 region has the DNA TGCAGCGGCGGGACAGGAGATAACTATGGCTACACCTTC. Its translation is CSGGTGDNYGYTF.

CDR3 nucleotide sequence: TGTGCCAGCAGCCCCCAGGGCGCTGTTCAGCCCCAGCATTTT. It translates to CASSPQGAVQPQHF. The chain combines TRBV3-1 (or the pseudogene TRBV3-2) with TRBJ1-5; TRBD1 might be the D (5 bases). Between the trimmed V and J ends, which lost 4 bases and 6 bases, there was a span of 13 bases. CDR3 length: 14 amino acids. Germline V CDR1 and CDR2: LGHDT, YNNKEL (reference sequence).

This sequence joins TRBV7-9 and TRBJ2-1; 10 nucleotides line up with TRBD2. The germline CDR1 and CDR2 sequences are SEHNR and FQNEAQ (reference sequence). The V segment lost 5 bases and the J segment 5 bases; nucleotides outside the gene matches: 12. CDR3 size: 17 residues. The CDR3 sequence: CASSAETSGSLDNEQFF. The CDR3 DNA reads TGTGCCAGCAGCGCCGAGACTAGCGGGTCCCTTGACAATGAGCAGTTCTTC.

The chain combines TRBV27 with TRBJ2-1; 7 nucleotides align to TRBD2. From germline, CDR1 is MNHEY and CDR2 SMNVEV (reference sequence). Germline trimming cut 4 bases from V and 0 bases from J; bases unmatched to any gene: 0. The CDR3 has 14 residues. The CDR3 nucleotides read TGTGCCAGCAGTTGGGACTACTCCTACAATGAGCAGTTCTTC. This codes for CASSWDYSYNEQFF.

CDR3 DNA sequence: TGCAGTGCTAGACGGACACATGAAGCTTTCTTT. Its protein is CSARRTHEAFF. The chain carries TRBV20-1 and TRBJ1-1, with D possibly being TRBD1 (5 bases). Germline-derived CDR1 and CDR2 are DFQATT and SNEGSKA (reference sequence). Trimming shortened V by 2 bases and J by 7 bases, and 8 bases separated the two germline ends. The CDR3 consists of 11 residues.

The CDR3 DNA reads TGTGCCAGCAGCTTGAGCGTAGCCAAAAACATTCAGTACTTC. Its protein product is CASSLSVAKNIQYF. This chain connects TRBV5-5 to TRBJ2-4; unclear D gene. The germline V and J ends were trimmed by 1 base and 0 bases, with 5 bases remaining between them. In germline, CDR1 is SGHKS, CDR2 YYEKEE (reference sequence). The length of the CDR3 is 14 residues.

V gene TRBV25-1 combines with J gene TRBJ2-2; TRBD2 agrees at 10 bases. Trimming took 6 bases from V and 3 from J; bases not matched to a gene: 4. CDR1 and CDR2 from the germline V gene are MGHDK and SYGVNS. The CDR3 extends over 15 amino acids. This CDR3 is CASSGLADYTGELFF. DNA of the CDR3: TGTGCCAGCAGCGGACTAGCGGATTACACCGGGGAGCTGTTTTTT.

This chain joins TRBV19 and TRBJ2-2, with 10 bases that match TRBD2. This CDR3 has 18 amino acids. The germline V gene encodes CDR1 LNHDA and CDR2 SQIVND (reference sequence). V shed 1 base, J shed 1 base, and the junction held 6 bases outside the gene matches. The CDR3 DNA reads TGTGCCAGTAGTATAGGGTGGCTAGCGGGAGTGAACACCGGGGAGCTGTTTTTT. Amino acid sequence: CASSIGWLAGVNTGELFF. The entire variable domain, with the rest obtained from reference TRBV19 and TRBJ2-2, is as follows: DGGITQSPKYLFRKEGQNVTLSCEQNLNHDAMYWYRQDPGQGLRLIYYSQIVNDFQKGDIAEGYSVSREKKESFPLTVTSAQKNPTAFYLCASSIGWLAGVNTGELFFGEGSRLTVL.

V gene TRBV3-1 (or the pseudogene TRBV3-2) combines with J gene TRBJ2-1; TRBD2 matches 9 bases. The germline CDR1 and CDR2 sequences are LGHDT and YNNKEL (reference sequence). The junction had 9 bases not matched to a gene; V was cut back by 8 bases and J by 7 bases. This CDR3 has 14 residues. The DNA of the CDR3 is TGTGCCAGCTGTCTAGCGGGGTCATCAAATGAGCAGTTCTTC. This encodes CASCLAGSSNEQFF.

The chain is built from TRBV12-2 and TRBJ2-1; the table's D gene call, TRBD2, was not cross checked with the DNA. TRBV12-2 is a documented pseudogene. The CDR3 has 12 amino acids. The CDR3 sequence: CASRPRGNEQFF. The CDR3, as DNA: TGTGCAAGTCGCCCCCGAGGGAATGAGCAGTTCTTC.